This entry lists 6 T cell receptor beta chains sequenced from one sample in a study of CD8 T cells in Susac syndrome. After extraction with the RNeasy kit, about 0.45 to 1 ug of the RNA was reverse transcribed using random hexamers. TCRdb used MiXCR to reprocess the immunoSEQ multiplex PCR reads, holding one entry per CDR3 protein. The sample has about 300,000 distinct CDR3 sequences; approximately 89% are singletons. What was sequenced was CD8+ T cells from PBMCs. Source of these receptors: a human donor with multiple sclerosis.

The CDR3 DNA sequence: TGTGCCAGCAGCCAAGTTCCTGGACTAGCGGACCAAGAGACCCAGTACTTC. This sequence encodes CASSQVPGLADQETQYF. The chain uses TRBV3-1 and TRBJ2-5; 10 bases fit TRBD2. CDR1 is LGHDT and CDR2 is YNNKEL in the germline V gene (reference sequence). J gave up 0 bases and V 1 base, and 5 bases lay outside the gene matches. CDR3 length equals 17 residues.

The rearrangement links TRBV7-9 to TRBJ1-4; D might be TRBD1 (5 bases). The germline gives CDR1 SEHNR, CDR2 FQNEAQ (reference sequence). V lost 7 bases, J lost 5 bases, and 20 bases lay in between. The CDR3 covers 16 residues. CDR3 residues: CASIPSPGGINEKLFF. The CDR3 DNA sequence: TGTGCCAGCATCCCATCCCCCGGGGGGATCAATGAAAAACTGTTTTTT.

This rearrangement joins TRBV7-9 to TRBJ2-7, with 8 bases fitting TRBD1. Germline CDR1 reads SEHNR; CDR2 reads FQNEAQ (reference sequence). V gave up 4 bases and J gave up 4 bases; unmatched junction bases: 12. This CDR3 is built from 16 residues. The CDR3 loop reads CASSSISGTGVYEQYF. Written as DNA, the CDR3 is TGTGCCAGCAGCTCAATTTCCGGGACAGGAGTGTACGAGCAGTACTTC.

The chain employs TRBV27 and TRBJ1-3; no definite D call. Germline assignment: CDR1 MNHEY and CDR2 SMNVEV (reference sequence). V was cut by 10 bases and J by 0 bases, with 10 bases left in between. The CDR3 extends over 13 amino acids. The CDR3 coding sequence is TGTGCCAATCCGACGTGCTCTGGAAACACCATATATTTT. Translating gives CANPTCSGNTIYF.

J is TRBJ1-5 and V is TRBV7-8; D is possibly TRBD1 (6 bases). CDR1 is SGHVS and CDR2 is FQNEAQ in the germline V gene. The CDR3 has 16 amino acids. V lost 5 bases to trimming and J lost 7 bases, with 21 bases between them. The CDR3 DNA sequence: TGTGCCAGCAGCGATGTATTGGGGGGCGAATACCAGCCCCAGCATTTT. This codes for CASSDVLGGEYQPQHF. Using reference TRBV7-8 and TRBJ1-5 for the parts outside the CDR3, the full variable domain is GAGVSQSPRYKVAKRGQDVALRCDPISGHVSLFWYQQALGQGPEFLTYFQNEAQLDKSGLPSDRFFAERPEGSVSTLKIQRTQQEDSAVYLCASSDVLGGEYQPQHFGDGTRLSIL.

The CDR3 loop reads CASRPTVGVYEQYF. CDR3 bases: TGTGCCAGCAGACCCACCGTCGGGGTCTACGAGCAGTACTTC. This chain links TRBV12-3 or TRBV12-4 with TRBJ2-7; D may be TRBD2 (5 bases). V lost 6 bases and J lost 3, with 15 bases in between. CDR3 size: 14 residues.